These T cell receptor beta chains were read from a single sample in a study of cytomegalovirus exposure and HLA in healthy donors. Method: immunoSEQ multiplex PCR; TCRdb's copy keeps in-frame clones and lacks some. The sample has about 140,000 clones, over 60% seen once; the top ten hold 4% to 6%. Sequencing input: PBMCs. Every receptor here comes from a woman aged 45 to 65 in good health and CMV-seronegative. Both conserved end residues are trimmed from each CDR3.

CDR3 protein | J gene | V gene
ASSRLGGSNTGELF | TRBJ2-2 | TRBV13
ASSEELANYQETQY | TRBJ2-5 | TRBV6-4
SVRESGANVLT | TRBJ2-6 | TRBV29-1
AGMGGNEKLF | TRBJ1-4 | TRBV6-5
SAYDNNEQF | TRBJ2-1 | TRBV20-1
ATSRGSAGGQETQY | TRBJ2-5 | TRBV15
ASSVRPGGVYEQY | TRBJ2-7 | TRBV6-1
ASSALGVSNQPQH | TRBJ1-5 | TRBV19
ASSYSSSPRTDTQY | TRBJ2-3 | TRBV6-6
ASTLSRGYGYT | TRBJ1-2 | TRBV6-5
ATTRGDSNQPQH | TRBJ1-5 | TRBV6-6
ASSPLRGGNTEAF | TRBJ1-1 | TRBV18
ASSLLGRGNANTEAF | TRBJ1-1 | TRBV7-6
ASSKDRVNGYT | TRBJ1-2 | TRBV13
SATGRAPNYGYT | TRBJ1-2 | TRBV29-1
ASSLIHKNIQY | TRBJ2-4 | TRBV7-3
ASSVGQNTEAF | TRBJ1-1 | TRBV5-5
ASSPNDRVDEQF | TRBJ2-1 | TRBV7-7
ASSEAGARKVYEQY | TRBJ2-7 | TRBV6-1
ASSMSDRHNQPQH | TRBJ1-5 | TRBV7-6
ASSTSYRGTEAF | TRBJ1-1 | TRBV19
ASSPGQPLAGELF | TRBJ2-2 | TRBV5-1
AWSPTGRGTQY | TRBJ2-5 | TRBV30
ASSQARGLREAF | TRBJ1-1 | TRBV7-6
ASSMRNSPLH | TRBJ1-6 | TRBV6-5
ATRRGQSSYEQY | TRBJ2-7 | TRBV5-1
ATAGTSRGEQF | TRBJ2-1 | TRBV2
ASSLGTGREQY | TRBJ2-7 | TRBV6-5
ASSFGQDYGYT | TRBJ1-2 | TRBV7-2
AIRDGGMGDSEAF | TRBJ1-1 | TRBV19
ATSRPGQGNNQPQH | TRBJ1-5 | TRBV15
ASSSAGKLAKNIQY | TRBJ2-4 | TRBV7-9
ASSMSGALNTEAF | TRBJ1-1 | TRBV19
ASSKTGTGMGKLF | TRBJ1-4 | TRBV7-9
ASSYSITGLHYGYT | TRBJ1-2 | TRBV6-5
ASSFYASGPLSYEQY | TRBJ2-7 | TRBV28
ASSVAATVNYGYT | TRBJ1-2 | TRBV9
ASSLDPRGLNTEAF | TRBJ1-1 | TRBV11-2
ASSLSLAEHYEQY | TRBJ2-7 | TRBV7-2
ASSRSGGGGYT | TRBJ1-2 | TRBV19